A single sample is the source of the 22 T cell receptor beta chains below, sequenced in a study of OX40 agonist ivuxolimab in advanced cancers. Sequencing was performed with immunoSEQ multiplex PCR; in TCRdb, only in-frame clones are kept and a portion is missing. The table includes tens of thousands of clones, roughly 90% detected once. Sample: CD4+ or CD8+ T cells sorted from blood, taken in a trial of the OX40 agonist ivuxolimab. The receptors come from an adult with an advanced solid tumor such as melanoma, head and neck, liver or kidney cancer.

The genes are TRBV5-1 and TRBJ1-2, with D possibly being TRBD1 (6 bases). The CDR3 runs 14 residues. Trimming took 6 bases from V and 8 from J, leaving 20 bases between them. Germline V gene data show CDR1 as SGHRS and CDR2 as YFSETQ. CDR3 in amino acids: CASTQGTDIFGYTF. The CDR3 nucleotides read TGCGCCAGCACCCAGGGGACGGATATCTTCGGCTACACCTTC.

The rearrangement links TRBV19 to TRBJ2-3, with D perhaps matching TRBD2 (6 bases). CDR3 size: 16 residues. Germline loops: CDR1 LNHDA, CDR2 SQIVND (reference sequence). V lost 4 bases, J lost 2 bases, and 16 bases lay in between. Here the CDR3 DNA reads TGTGCCAGTAGTACTCGGGACTCACGGACCACAGATACGCAGTATTTT. Encoded protein: CASSTRDSRTTDTQYF.

The DNA for the CDR3 is TGTGCCAGAGACAGGGTTTCGAACACCGGGGAGCTGTTTTTT. Translated, it gives CARDRVSNTGELFF. The gene calls are TRBV2 and TRBJ2-2; 7 bases are a match to TRBD1. The length of the CDR3 is 14 residues. Looked up from germline, CDR1 is SNHLY and CDR2 is FYNNEI. V lost 9 bases and J lost 0; bases outside the gene matches: 4.

The rearrangement uses TRBV19 and TRBJ2-2; 9 bases align to TRBD2. The ends lost 3 bases at V and 5 bases at J; junction bases unmatched: 19. Germline values: CDR1 LNHDA, CDR2 SQIVND (reference sequence). The CDR3 spans 20 residues. CDR3 residues: CASSISLGLAGIMSTGELFF. DNA for the CDR3: TGTGCCAGTAGTATTTCTCTAGGGCTAGCGGGAATAATGTCAACCGGGGAGCTGTTTTTT.

The rearrangement joins TRBV6-5 to TRBJ2-1; D remains unclear. The CDR3 is made up of 10 amino acids. Trimming cost V 8 bases and J 8 bases, with 7 bases left between them. Germline lookup yields CDR1 MNHEY and CDR2 SVGAGI. The CDR3 region is CASGSHEQFF. The CDR3 DNA reads TGTGCCAGCGGAAGCCATGAGCAGTTCTTC.

The chain has TRBV2 and TRBJ2-2; 7 bases line up with TRBD1. The CDR3 loop spans 14 amino acids. The germline V gene encodes CDR1 SNHLY and CDR2 FYNNEI. With 3 bases clipped from V and 6 bases from J, the junction kept 4 bases outside the gene matches. CDR3 amino acids: CASSDRGYAGELFF. The CDR3 DNA reads TGTGCCAGCAGTGACAGGGGGTACGCCGGGGAGCTGTTTTTT.

This chain uses TRBV9 with TRBJ2-2, with D possibly TRBD1 on 6 matching bases. The V gene's germline CDR1 is SGDLS and CDR2 YYNGEE. The CDR3 sequence is 15 residues long. Trimming shortened V by 3 bases and J by 1 base, and 10 bases separated the two germline ends. The CDR3 here is CASSGGHRNTGELFF. The CDR3 DNA follows: TGTGCCAGCAGCGGGGGACATAGGAACACCGGGGAGCTGTTTTTT.

This sequence joins TRBV11-2 and TRBJ2-1; 12 bases match TRBD2. The V segment lost 4 bases and the J segment 6 bases; nucleotides outside the gene matches: 4. CDR3 length equals 15 residues. The germline V gene encodes CDR1 SGHAT and CDR2 FQNNGV. CDR3: CASSSGLAGFNEQFF. The CDR3 nucleotides are TGTGCCAGCAGCTCGGGACTAGCGGGTTTCAATGAGCAGTTCTTC.

The chain joins TRBV6-1 to TRBJ2-5; a weak D match, TRBD1 (5 bases). CDR1 MNHNS and CDR2 SASEGT come from the germline V gene. The CDR3 covers 11 residues. V dropped 11 bases and J dropped 4 bases, with 11 bases sitting between them. CDR3 sequence reads: CALTGGETQYF. CDR3 nucleotide sequence: TGTGCCCTCACAGGCGGAGAGACCCAGTACTTC.

The chain employs TRBV7-8 and TRBJ2-1, with 10 bases lining up with TRBD1. This CDR3 has 15 amino acids. From germline, CDR1 is SGHVS and CDR2 FQNEAQ. Trimming removed 5 bases from V and 3 bases from J; junction bases left unmatched: 4. CDR3 DNA sequence: TGTGCCAGCAGCCCCCGGACAGGGGGCTACAATGAGCAGTTCTTC. Its protein is CASSPRTGGYNEQFF. Combining the CDR3 with reference TRBV7-8 and TRBJ2-1 gives the whole variable domain GAGVSQSPRYKVAKRGQDVALRCDPISGHVSLFWYQQALGQGPEFLTYFQNEAQLDKSGLPSDRFFAERPEGSVSTLKIQRTQQEDSAVYLCASSPRTGGYNEQFFGPGTRLTVL.

This clone is a singleton in its sample. The genes are TRBV28 and TRBJ2-4, with 12 bases aligning to TRBD2. This CDR3 region has 18 residues. Looked up from germline, CDR1 is MDHEN and CDR2 is SYDVKM. The trim removed 6 bases at V and 3 bases at J, leaving 12 bases unmatched. The CDR3: CASSSTSGRPRGKNIQYF. CDR3 coding DNA: TGTGCCAGCAGCTCAACTAGCGGGAGGCCTCGGGGCAAAAACATTCAGTACTTC.

V gene TRBV7-9 combines with J gene TRBJ2-1; 10 bases align to TRBD2. Per the germline V gene, CDR1 is SEHNR and CDR2 is FQNEAQ (reference sequence). The CDR3 length is 17 residues. Trimming took 5 bases from V and 2 from J; bases not matched to a gene: 9. CDR3 region: CASSHKGSGRTYNEQFF. The CDR3 coding sequence is TGTGCCAGCAGCCACAAAGGTAGCGGGAGGACCTACAATGAGCAGTTCTTC.

This sequence joins TRBV5-4 and TRBJ2-1; 10 bases fit TRBD2. Germline lookup yields CDR1 SGHNT and CDR2 YYREEE (reference sequence). After removal of 3 bases from V and 7 bases from J, the junction contained 7 bases not matched to a gene. The CDR3 runs 15 residues. DNA of the CDR3: TGTGCCAGCAGCTCCTCGGGACTAGCGATGAATGAGCAGTTCTTC. As protein: CASSSSGLAMNEQFF.

The chain combines TRBV5-4 with TRBJ2-2, with D possibly TRBD2 on 7 matching bases. Trimming removed 3 bases at V and 7 bases at J, with 16 bases between. Germline CDR1 and CDR2: SGHNT and YYREEE (reference sequence). This CDR3 comprises 15 residues. This CDR3 reads CASSWGRERDGELFF. CDR3 DNA: TGTGCCAGCAGCTGGGGGCGGGAGAGAGACGGGGAGCTGTTTTTT.

This clone has more than one count but fewer than ten. The chain recombines TRBV28 with TRBJ1-1; D is ambiguous. The length of the CDR3 is 13 residues. Trimming took 5 bases from V and 7 from J, leaving 14 bases between them. The V gene's germline CDR1 is MDHEN and CDR2 SYDVKM. The CDR3 region is CASSAVVGGEAFF. The DNA of the CDR3 is TGTGCCAGCAGTGCAGTCGTCGGAGGTGAAGCTTTCTTT.

This rearrangement joins TRBV18 to TRBJ1-1; D gene unclear. V was shortened by 0 bases and J by 0 bases, with 5 bases between the two germline ends. Germline lookup yields CDR1 KGHSH and CDR2 LQKENI. The CDR3 sequence is 14 residues long. CDR3 sequence reads: CASSPPKVNTEAFF. The CDR3 coding sequence is TGTGCCAGCTCACCACCGAAAGTGAACACTGAAGCTTTCTTT.

This clone has only a few counts. The chain is built from TRBV7-2 and TRBJ2-2; D gene uncertain. Trimming took off 2 bases at V and 7 bases at J, with 8 bases between the two ends. Germline lookup yields CDR1 SGHTA and CDR2 FQGNSA. The CDR3 contains 13 residues. This chain's CDR3 is CASSLIGDGELFF. CDR3 DNA sequence: TGTGCCAGCAGCTTAATCGGTGACGGGGAGCTGTTTTTT.

The gene calls are TRBV6-5 and TRBJ1-4; D is undetermined. Trimming took 2 bases from V and 12 from J, leaving 13 bases between them. CDR3 length: 13 amino acids. The germline V gene encodes CDR1 MNHEY and CDR2 SVGAGI. Here the CDR3 reads CASSYRGSGELFF. CDR3 DNA: TGTGCCAGCAGTTACCGCGGCTCTGGGGAACTGTTTTTT.

The chain has TRBV6-5 and TRBJ2-7; D may be TRBD1 or TRBD2 (5 bases each). There are 13 residues in the CDR3. Germline-derived CDR1 and CDR2 are MNHEY and SVGAGI. The V gene lost 2 bases and the J gene lost 6 bases, with 11 bases spanning the gap. CDR3 residues: CASSYGETVEQYF. The CDR3 coding sequence is TGTGCCAGCAGTTACGGGGAGACAGTCGAGCAGTACTTC.

The chain joins TRBV11-2 to TRBJ1-1, with 9 bases identical to TRBD1. The CDR3 extends over 13 amino acids. Germline V lookup: CDR1 SGHAT, CDR2 FQNNGV. Trimming took 5 bases from V and 4 from J; bases not matched to a gene: 2. The CDR3 protein is CASSRDRATEAFF. The CDR3 coding sequence is TGTGCCAGCAGCAGGGACAGGGCCACTGAAGCTTTCTTT.

The rearrangement links TRBV5-1 to TRBJ1-2, with D tentatively TRBD1 (6 bases). The V gene lost 4 bases and the J gene lost 8 bases, with 18 bases spanning the gap. Per the germline V gene, CDR1 is SGHRS and CDR2 is YFSETQ. The CDR3 extends over 14 amino acids. The DNA for the CDR3 is TGCGCCAGCAGCCCTAACGGACCCAGGGGCGGCTACACCTTC. It codes for CASSPNGPRGGYTF.

This chain links TRBV18 with TRBJ2-1; D is perhaps TRBD1 (6 bases). Trimming left V 1 base short and J 7 bases short, with 20 bases between. The CDR3 length is 17 residues. CDR1 and CDR2 (germline): KGHSH, LQKENI. DNA of the CDR3: TGTGCCAGCTCACCACTAGGGGGTAGAAAGTTGGTAAATGAGCAGTTCTTC. It encodes CASSPLGGRKLVNEQFF.